This T cell receptor beta chain was found in a study of immune evolution from preneoplasia to lung adenocarcinoma (dated by TCRdb to the early 2020s). Describing the broader study: No AAH lesions showed HLA loss of heterozygosity, compared with 6% to 7.5% of AIS, approximately 15% of MIA and roughly a third of ADC lesions. POLYSOLVER was used to infer class I HLA alleles from exome data, and LOHHLA was used to detect allele-specific HLA loss. The overall cohort comprised about 57 patients with pulmonary nodules who underwent surgical resection. The sample size was set by how many specimens were available, not by a prior power calculation. Resected precursor lesions (AAH, AIS, MIA) and invasive adenocarcinomas were compared against paired morphologically normal lung tissue. Whole exome sequencing and methylation data from the same cohort of nodules were integrated with the immune data. A total of approximately 56 patients contributed TCR sequencing data. The study reported that around 100 samples were used for TCR sequencing. The study used immune gene expression, TCR sequencing and multiplex immunofluorescence to profile the immune contexture of lung adenocarcinoma precursors and invasive adenocarcinoma.

The immunoSEQ hsTCRbeta Kit was used to sequence TCR beta CDR3 regions from DNA. The paper's processing steps were these. The ImmunoSEQ Analyzer was used to analyse the TCR sequencing data. T cell clonality was calculated on productive rearrangements as 1 minus Pielou's evenness. T cell diversity was measured with the inverse Simpson index on productive templates. T cell density was defined as TCR beta template counts normalized to usable DNA, with usable DNA estimated by amplification and sequencing of housekeeping genes. TCR metrics were compared across histologic stages using two-sided Kruskal-Wallis tests. This immuneACCESS table, as held by TCRdb, lists in-frame sequences with V and J called but not all clones. Of the missing ones, under half trace to an unresolved V gene in checked studies; the others have no known cause. V and J calls and clone size follow that table, whereas D and trimming were derived from the DNA. For this sample there are some 11,000 clones; approximately 80% appear just once. The top ten constitute approximately 3.5% of the sample.

The trim is 2 bases for V and 2 bases for J, with a gap of 7 bases between the germline ends. CDR1 and CDR2, looked up from the germline V gene, are SGHDT and YYEEEE. Measured from the cysteine to the phenylalanine, the CDR3 is 13 residues long. The read is trimmed to its CDR3 DNA, 39 bases read in frame from base 1. The patients had resection in Japan or China between 2014 and 2017. Two lung cancer pathologists independently confirmed the histologic diagnosis of each case on H&E slides. For nucleic acid extraction, premalignant or tumor cells were enriched by macro-dissection following pathologic assessment. The AllPrep DNA/RNA FFPE Kit was used to isolate DNA from FFPE tissue. Here is what the overall study found, with its caveats: Clonality was highest in normal lung, while later-stage lesions appeared to have lower clonality but higher T cell density and diversity. Because all patients came from Japan and China, whether the findings apply to Western populations was uncertain. The findings were based on association rather than direct causation, and larger cohorts with long-term follow-up and longitudinal biopsies were deemed needed. Normal lung had the highest top T cell clone frequencies, and these frequencies appeared to fall progressively from AAH through AIS, MIA and invasive adenocarcinoma. KRAS-mutant nodules showed the highest T cell clonality compared with EGFR-mutant or double wild-type lesions.

As regards this clone: Its recognized antigen is unknown. No much larger clonotype is one base removed from it; base qualities were not supplied.

This sequence originates from a person between 70 and 80 years old with lung adenocarcinoma. The specimen was FFPE minimally invasive lung adenocarcinoma tissue. This specimen's cell subset or site label, per the study, means: micro-invasive lung adenocarcinoma (MIA). The rearranged chain carries TRBV5-6 and TRBJ1-1; the D gene identity is not certain. This receptor has the CDR3 CASSLPRNTEAFF. The sequenced DNA is TGTGCCAGCAGCTTACCAAGAAACACTGAAGCTTTCTTT.